One T cell receptor (beta chain) is described in this entry. Germline V CDR1 and CDR2: LGHDT, YNNKEL (reference sequence). This CDR3 comprises 17 residues. After removal of 3 bases from V and 0 bases from J, the junction contained 6 bases not matched to a gene. Methods used by the authors: Counts of nucleated cells, estimated from reference gene primer amplification, were obtained. Repertoires were generated with immunoSEQ multiplex PCR, while TCRdb's copy carries only in-frame clones and drops some. V and J calls and clone size are copied from that table; D and trimming were computed from the DNA. The sample lists about 62,000 clones; about nine tenths were seen once. The data originate from a study of blood T cell repertoires in COVID-19. Study information: Whether acute or convalescent, the COVID-19 samples came from the United States, Italy and Spain. T cells, B-cell-depleted T cells, or PBMCs provided the cDNA or gDNA that served as material.

The source of this sequence is an elderly woman with acute or convalescent COVID-19. The specimen was peripheral blood. This chain uses TRBV3-1 (or the pseudogene TRBV3-2) with TRBJ2-3; 10 nucleotides match TRBD2. In DNA, the CDR3 is TGTGCCAGCAGCCAGGAAGGACTAGCGGTTAGCACAGATACGCAGTATTTT. This codes for CASSQEGLAVSTDTQYF.